This entry describes one T cell receptor beta chain. Original methodology: Reference gene primer amplification yielded estimated nucleated cell counts. Clones were sequenced by immunoSEQ multiplex PCR, and TCRdb holds only the in-frame ones, with some missing. V, J and clone size reflect that table, while D and trimming were determined from the DNA. The sample consists of about 500,000 clones, 85% to 90% of them appearing once. The CDR3 has 15 residues. Between the trimmed V and J ends, which lost 4 bases and 0 bases, there was a span of 12 bases. In germline, CDR1 is SGHVS, CDR2 FQNEAQ. These data belong to a study of blood T cell repertoires in COVID-19. Study overall: Italy, Spain and the United States were the sources of the convalescent and acute COVID-19 samples. Nucleic acid was either cDNA or gDNA, and it came from T cells, B-cell-depleted T cells, or PBMCs.

Seattle's cohort entered during active infection and was followed longitudinally. The sequence was collected from a man between 18 and 35 years old with COVID-19, enrolled during active disease. The chain uses TRBV7-8 and TRBJ1-1; D is unresolved. The sample consisted of peripheral blood. The CDR3 sequence: CASSYRESMNTEAFF. CDR3 bases: TGTGCCAGCAGCTATAGGGAGAGCATGAACACTGAAGCTTTCTTT.